Detailed here is one T cell receptor (beta chain). Its antigen is unidentified. The CDR3 extends 3 residues past the end of the read, so its final part is completed from the germline J gene. The sample is drawn from a study of T cell clonality in common variable immunodeficiency. Whole-study findings and limits: Fewer deletions and N-nucleotide insertions were reportedly seen in common variable immunodeficiency TCR beta sequences.

Sequencing was performed with immunoSEQ multiplex PCR; in TCRdb, only in-frame clones are kept and a portion is missing. Recorded here are some 30,000 clones, none singletons. The CDR3 contains 15 residues. Germline V gene data show CDR1 as KGHSH and CDR2 as LQKENI. The germline V and J ends were trimmed by 5 bases and 0 bases, with 13 bases remaining between them. The gene calls are TRBV18 and TRBJ1-2; D may be TRBD1 (6 bases). Material: peripheral blood mononuclear cells. The source is a human donor with common variable immunodeficiency. CDR3 loop: CASSKLDSANYGYTF. CDR3 DNA (partial): TGTGCCAGCTCAAAACTGGACAGTGCTAACTATGGC.